This TCR beta chain emerged from a study of T cells in Graves' hyperthyroidism and ophthalmopathy (dated by TCRdb to 2018 to 2020). In terms of the full investigation: Peripheral blood was collected at initial diagnosis, before any treatment. To identify distinguishing TCR V-J signatures, a discovery cohort of 90 to 100 patients was used, comprising 43 with Graves' ophthalmopathy and around 60 with stable Graves' hyperthyroidism. Prospective prediction of ophthalmopathy was tested in an independent validation cohort consisting of under 20 hyperthyroidism patients and more than 15 patients who later progressed to ophthalmopathy. The 100 discovery patients were randomly split 7:3 into training and test sets. In addition, the study compared T-cell repertoires in thyroid tissue and in blood from a handful of Graves' hyperthyroidism patients. After sampling, hyperthyroidism patients received methimazole starting at 30 mg daily, and ophthalmopathy patients received high-dose intravenous methylprednisolone. The paper reports TCR Vbeta CDR3 sequencing of 140 or so peripheral blood samples: approximately 41 ophthalmopathy, under 80 hyperthyroidism and some 17 progressor patients. Results and caveats for the whole study, not just this receptor: Most expanded thyroid clonotypes (frequency above 0.001) were also detected in blood, a finding suggesting that blood repertoires may reflect thyroid immune responses. In validation, the model predicted progression to ophthalmopathy with approximately 71% sensitivity and about 73% specificity, a median of 6.5 months before onset. No statistical method was used to fix the sample size in advance, and group allocation was not hidden from the investigators. Ophthalmopathy was separated from stable hyperthyroidism by a 13 V-J signature model, with 87.88% sensitivity and about 81% specificity obtained in cross-validation and 80%/75% obtained in testing.

Ophthalmopathy patients had moderately to severely active disease, Clinical Activity Score of at least 3, NOSPECS grade of at least 4, and duration under 3 months. Exclusion was applied to patients with uncontrolled infections, other autoimmune diseases, pregnancy or lactation. Diagnoses relied on clinical symptoms, serum thyroxine and TRAb, thyroid ultrasound and orbital computed tomography. PBMCs were separated from roughly 9.6 ml of fresh peripheral blood using Ficoll-Paque density gradient centrifugation. Total RNA was extracted using Trizol reagent, and RNA quality was assessed on an Agilent 2100 Bioanalyzer. The TCR beta CDR3 regions were amplified from RNA transcripts. The first round of RT-PCR for the TCR CDR3 was performed with the HTBI primer set and the Qiagen OneStep RT-PCR kit. Libraries were constructed in a second round of multiplex PCR, after which size selection and purification were performed. Sequencing of the libraries was done on an Illumina HiSeq2000 using paired-end 100 bp reads. For the original study's pipeline: SOAPnuke was used to process the raw data, with reads discarded if the reads contained adapters or uncalled bases, had a mean Phred below 15, or lacked an exact constant-primer or identifier match. COPE v1.2.5 was used to merge the high-quality paired reads, and each unique nucleotide sequence was defined as a clonotype. Clonotypes were aligned to IMGT TRBV, TRBD and TRBJ reference segments using MiTCR v1.1. The analysis included only V-J combinations with a frequency above 0.0001, which together covered 99.2% of the repertoires. A TCS score was defined as the ratio between F50 (clonal expansion) and ExV (chaos), using BLOSUM62-based TCRdist between CDR3 peptides within each V-J. Welch's t-statistics and random forest reduced some 510 V-J features to about 12, which were used in a naive Bayes classifier (R e1071). The raw public reads went through TCRdb reprocessing: fastp at Q25, MiXCR clone calling, in-frame beta chains kept. Rows are combined by CDR3 protein, so each entry shows the most common genes and DNA. The V and J calls shown here were made by TCRdb, not taken from the authors' results. This sample is represented by about 380,000 distinct CDR3 sequences; around 18% of them were singletons. The ten largest make up around two fifths of the sample.

CDR1 and CDR2 are read off the germline V gene (reference sequence) as SEHNR and FQNEAQ. The CDR3 has 13 amino acids, counting the end cysteine and phenylalanine. Of all the DNA, just the CDR3 is kept, 39 bases in frame from base 1. Relative to germline, V is 5 bases shorter and J is 9 bases shorter, with 14 bases between their ends. With regard to this clonotype: What antigen it recognizes has not been identified. The sample holds no much larger clone one base away, and base qualities are not on file.

Input material: blood. The receptor was derived from a man between 18 and 35 years old with Graves' ophthalmopathy. This chain is built from TRBV7-9 and TRBJ2-1; the D gene is perhaps TRBD1, on 6 matching bases. The nucleotide sequence reads TGTGCCAGCAGCCTTTGGGGCAGGGGTGAGCAGTTCTTC. It translates as CASSLWGRGEQFF.